One sample yielded the 12 T cell receptor beta chains listed below, sequenced in a study of cytomegalovirus exposure and HLA in healthy donors. The protocol was immunoSEQ multiplex PCR, while the TCRdb copy is restricted to in-frame clones and leaves out a portion. The table has 150,000 to 200,000 clones, 86% seen once. Sequenced sample: PBMCs. The receptors were gathered from a woman in her 30s in good health and CMV-seronegative.

This clone was counted a single time. V is TRBV27 and J is TRBJ2-7; 10 bases agree with TRBD2. The CDR3 has 16 residues. Germline V CDR1 and CDR2: MNHEY, SMNVEV (reference sequence). J was trimmed by 0 bases and V by 6 bases; bases with no gene match: 8. Here the CDR3 DNA reads TGTGCCAGCAGATACGAAGGGACTAGCGTCTCCTACGAGCAGTACTTC. This sequence encodes CASRYEGTSVSYEQYF.

The genes are TRBV15 and TRBJ1-1; D is undetermined. Germline values: CDR1 LNHNV, CDR2 YYDKDF (reference sequence). Trimming removed 0 bases at V and 11 bases at J, with 13 bases between. The CDR3 loop spans 13 amino acids. The CDR3, as DNA: TGTGCCACCAGCAGAGAAAGCGTCCGAGGGGCTTTCTTT. Encoded protein: CATSRESVRGAFF.

The gene calls are TRBV29-1 and TRBJ2-1; the match to TRBD1 covers 9 bases. Germline values: CDR1 SQVTM, CDR2 ANQGSEA. CDR3 length: 13 residues. The ends lost 7 bases at V and 4 bases at J; junction bases unmatched: 5. CDR3 in DNA: TGCAGCGCACCGGGACAGGGTTACAATGAGCAGTTCTTC. It translates to CSAPGQGYNEQFF.

The chain has TRBV10-3 and TRBJ2-7, with D perhaps assigned TRBD1 or TRBD2 (6 bases each). The CDR3 contains 14 residues. Per germline, CDR1 ENHRY and CDR2 SYGVKD. The V and J ends lost 7 bases and 3 bases respectively, with 16 bases between them. DNA for the CDR3: TGTGCCATCACCCCGGGTGGAGGGGGCTACGAGCAGTACTTC. Protein sequence: CAITPGGGGYEQYF.

V is TRBV28 and J is TRBJ2-2; 14 bases are shared with TRBD2. V was clipped by 6 bases and J by 2 bases; unmatched bases: 8. The CDR3 runs to 18 residues. Per the germline V gene, CDR1 is MDHEN and CDR2 is SYDVKM. The CDR3 DNA follows: TGTGCCAGCAGCCGCCGGACTAGCGGGAGGATAAACACCGGGGAGCTGTTTTTT. Its protein product is CASSRRTSGRINTGELFF.

The chain carries TRBV5-1 and TRBJ2-3; possible D gene TRBD2, 5 bases. The CDR3 covers 16 residues. Germline V CDR1 and CDR2: SGHRS, YFSETQ. V was cut by 0 bases and J by 0 bases, with 11 bases left in between. The DNA of the CDR3 is TGCGCCAGCAGCTTGGGTGGGAGATCTAGCACAGATACGCAGTATTTT. This encodes CASSLGGRSSTDTQYF. The whole variable domain, filled in from reference TRBV5-1 and TRBJ2-3, reads KAGVTQTPRYLIKTRGQQVTLSCSPISGHRSVSWYQQTPGQGLQFLFEYFSETQRNKGNFPGRFSGRQFSNSRSEMNVSTLELGDSALYLCASSLGGRSSTDTQYFGPGTRLTVL.

V gene TRBV5-6 combines with J gene TRBJ2-5; TRBD1 or TRBD2 may be the D gene (6 bases each). Trimming pared 2 bases from V and 5 bases from J, leaving 13 bases between. The CDR3 length is 14 residues. Germline V gene sequence: CDR1 SGHDT, CDR2 YYEEEE. The CDR3 DNA is TGTGCCAGCAGCTTTGAGTACGGGGGCGAGACCCAGTACTTC. This sequence encodes CASSFEYGGETQYF.

This chain uses TRBV5-1 with TRBJ2-5, with 7 bases aligning to TRBD2. The germline gives CDR1 SGHRS, CDR2 YFSETQ. J gave up 2 bases and V 4 bases, and 8 bases lay outside the gene matches. The CDR3 is made up of 15 amino acids. The CDR3 spells CASSPSGGRQETQYF. The CDR3 DNA is TGCGCCAGCAGCCCTTCGGGAGGAAGACAAGAGACCCAGTACTTC.

The chain joins TRBV7-8 to TRBJ2-7; 12 bases line up with TRBD1. The V gene end was trimmed by 5 bases and the J gene end by 3 bases; junction bases not matched to a gene: 8. The V gene's germline CDR1 is SGHVS and CDR2 FQNEAQ. The CDR3 is made up of 16 amino acids. The CDR3 region is CASSLGQGAGVYEQYF. For the CDR3, the DNA is TGTGCCAGCAGCCTGGGACAGGGGGCGGGTGTCTACGAGCAGTACTTC.

The chain combines TRBV19 with TRBJ1-1; D not resolved. The V end was cut by 3 bases, the J end by 1 base, with 3 bases between. Germline values: CDR1 LNHDA, CDR2 SQIVND (reference sequence). The length of the CDR3 is 12 residues. CDR3: CASSMWNTEAFF. CDR3 nucleotide sequence: TGTGCCAGTAGTATGTGGAACACTGAAGCTTTCTTT.

This clone was seen a single time. The J gene is TRBJ2-1, the V gene TRBV9, with D unresolved. The germline V and J ends were trimmed by 0 bases and 9 bases, with 10 bases remaining between them. This CDR3 spans 13 amino acids. From germline, CDR1 is SGDLS and CDR2 YYNGEE. Written as DNA, the CDR3 is TGTGCCAGCAGCGTAGAGTTCCGGAGTGAGCAGTTCTTC. Translating gives CASSVEFRSEQFF.

The gene calls are TRBV7-6 and TRBJ2-7; 8 bases match TRBD2. The junction had 16 bases not matched to a gene; V was cut back by 5 bases and J by 4 bases. The CDR3 runs 17 residues. CDR1 is SGHVS, CDR2 FNYEAQ, per germline. CDR3 amino acids: CASSRGRRPGGPYEQYF. CDR3 DNA: TGTGCCAGCAGCAGGGGCAGGAGGCCGGGAGGGCCTTACGAGCAGTACTTC.